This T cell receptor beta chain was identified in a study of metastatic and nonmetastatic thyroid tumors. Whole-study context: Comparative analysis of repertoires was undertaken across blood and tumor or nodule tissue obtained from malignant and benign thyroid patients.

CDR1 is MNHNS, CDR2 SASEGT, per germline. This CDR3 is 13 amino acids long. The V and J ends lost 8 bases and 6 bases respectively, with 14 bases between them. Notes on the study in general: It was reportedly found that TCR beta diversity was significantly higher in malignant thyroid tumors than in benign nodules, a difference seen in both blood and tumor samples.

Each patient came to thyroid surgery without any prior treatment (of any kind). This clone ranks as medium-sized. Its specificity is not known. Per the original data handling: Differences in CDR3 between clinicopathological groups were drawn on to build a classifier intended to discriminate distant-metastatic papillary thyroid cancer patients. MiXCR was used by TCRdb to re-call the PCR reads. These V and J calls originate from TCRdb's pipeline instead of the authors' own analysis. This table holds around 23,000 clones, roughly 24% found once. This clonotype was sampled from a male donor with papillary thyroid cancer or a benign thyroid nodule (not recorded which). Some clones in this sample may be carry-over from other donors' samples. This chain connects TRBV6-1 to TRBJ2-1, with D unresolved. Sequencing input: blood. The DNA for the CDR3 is TGTGCCAGCGCCGCGCGGCTTTTCAATGAGCAGTTCTTC. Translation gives CASAARLFNEQFF.